Presented here are 16 T cell receptor beta chains from one specimen sequenced in a study of glioma-infiltrating T cells after dendritic cell vaccination. Sequencing used immunoSEQ multiplex PCR; TCRdb keeps in-frame clones, though not all of them. The sample records roughly 100,000 clones, nearly 90% being singletons. Time point described: after dendritic cell vaccination, including at tumor progression/relapse. The source was blood, collected after dendritic cell vaccination. The receptors derive from a human donor with glioblastoma.

The chain links TRBV30 to TRBJ1-6, with D unresolved. V gave up 2 bases and J gave up 3 bases, with 8 bases separating them. CDR1 is GTSNPN, CDR2 SVGIG, per germline (reference sequence). The CDR3 length is 14 residues. CDR3 amino acids: CAWSLEVYNSPLHF. The CDR3 DNA follows: TGTGCCTGGAGTTTGGAGGTCTATAATTCACCCCTCCACTTT.

There are a few counts of this clone. The V call is TRBV5-1, the J call TRBJ2-2, with TRBD1 as a possible D gene (6 bases). This CDR3 contains 14 residues. The V and J ends lost 2 bases and 6 bases respectively, with 11 bases between them. Germline lookup yields CDR1 SGHRS and CDR2 YFSETQ. CDR3 nucleotides: TGCGCCAGCAGCTTATCACAGGGAGCCGGGGAGCTGTTTTTT. Protein product: CASSLSQGAGELFF.

This clone was counted between two and nine times. The chain uses TRBV6-1 and TRBJ2-1; 9 nucleotides line up with TRBD2. The CDR3 contains 14 residues. Germline CDR1 MNHNS, CDR2 SASEGT. V lost 4 bases and J lost 4; bases outside the gene matches: 2. In nucleotides, the CDR3 is TGTGCCAGCAGTGGACTAGCGGATTACAATGAGCAGTTCTTC. Its translation: CASSGLADYNEQFF.

J is TRBJ1-2 and V is TRBV30; no firm D call. Germline CDR1 and CDR2: GTSNPN and SVGIG (reference sequence). The V gene lost 2 bases and the J gene lost 6 bases, with 10 bases spanning the gap. The length of the CDR3 is 12 residues. The chain's CDR3 is CAWSSLPDGYTF. The CDR3 DNA follows: TGTGCCTGGAGTTCACTGCCGGATGGCTACACCTTC.

The gene calls are TRBV2 and TRBJ2-1, with 9 bases that match TRBD2. CDR1 SNHLY and CDR2 FYNNEI come from the germline V gene. The trim removed 5 bases at V and 4 bases at J, leaving 6 bases unmatched. The CDR3 covers 15 residues. CDR3 DNA: TGTGCCAGCAGTCGGTCTAGCGGGGATTACAATGAGCAGTTCTTC. Translating gives CASSRSSGDYNEQFF.

Here the CDR3 DNA reads TGTGCCTGGAGTGTAGACAGGGTCGGTTTCTTT. Translation gives CAWSVDRVGFF. The chain carries TRBV30 and TRBJ1-1, with 7 bases fitting TRBD1. J was trimmed by 13 bases and V by 0 bases; bases with no gene match: 5. The CDR3 runs 11 residues. CDR1 is GTSNPN, CDR2 SVGIG, per germline (reference sequence).

The rearrangement links TRBV19 to TRBJ1-4; D call uncertain. The length of the CDR3 is 14 residues. CDR1 is LNHDA, CDR2 SQIVND, per germline (reference sequence). V lost 4 bases, J lost 5 bases, and 11 bases lay in between. CDR3 DNA sequence: TGTGCCAGTAGTAGCCGGGAACTAAATGAAAAACTGTTTTTT. Translation: CASSSRELNEKLFF.

This chain joins TRBV30 and TRBJ2-7; tentatively, D is TRBD1 (5 bases). V shed 3 bases and J shed 3 bases, with 9 bases lying between them. Germline assignment: CDR1 GTSNPN and CDR2 SVGIG (reference sequence). CDR3 length equals 12 residues. This chain's CDR3 is CAWRNRNYEQYF. CDR3 nucleotide sequence: TGTGCCTGGAGGAACAGGAACTACGAGCAGTACTTC.

J is TRBJ2-7 and V is TRBV6-1, with 9 bases aligning to TRBD1. Germline CDR1 is MNHNS and CDR2 is SASEGT. The V and J ends lost 4 bases and 5 bases, in that order; junction bases with no gene match: 12. This CDR3 region has 16 residues. The CDR3 DNA reads as TGTGCCAGCAGTGCCCGGACAGGGGACCTCGCCCACGAGCAGTACTTC. This encodes CASSARTGDLAHEQYF.

The chain combines TRBV19 with TRBJ1-5, with 9 nucleotides matching TRBD1. CDR3 length: 15 residues. CDR1 is LNHDA, CDR2 SQIVND, per germline (reference sequence). The trim removed 8 bases at V and 3 bases at J, leaving 8 bases unmatched. The DNA for the CDR3 is TGTGCCAGTCGGAGGACAGGGGATATCAATCAGCCCCAGCATTTT. It translates to CASRRTGDINQPQHF. The full variable domain, with the rest looked up from reference TRBV19 and TRBJ1-5, is DGGITQSPKYLFRKEGQNVTLSCEQNLNHDAMYWYRQDPGQGLRLIYYSQIVNDFQKGDIAEGYSVSREKKESFPLTVTSAQKNPTAFYLCASRRTGDINQPQHFGDGTRLSIL.

In the case of this clone: One end of the junction fails to match germline, which may point to a read error. Other nucleotide sequences from this sample produce the same CDR3. The chain has TRBV10-1 and TRBJ1-6; tentative D call: TRBD1 (5 bases). The CDR3 sequence is 13 residues long. Germline V gene lookup returns CDR1 WNHNN and CDR2 SYGVQD (reference sequence). CDR3 loop: CASSTGPNSPLHF. The CDR3 DNA is TGCGCCAGCAGTACAGGTCCCAATTCCCCCCTCCACTTT.

This clone was seen just once. This sequence joins TRBV29-1 and TRBJ2-1, with 7 nucleotides matching TRBD1. Trimming cost V 1 base and J 4 bases; bases outside gene matches: 10. CDR3 length equals 16 residues. Germline CDR1 and CDR2: SQVTM and ANQGSEA. CDR3 sequence reads: CSVEGQGDPPYNEQFF. CDR3 nucleotides: TGCAGCGTTGAAGGGCAGGGGGACCCTCCATACAATGAGCAGTTCTTC.

The V call is TRBV5-4, the J call TRBJ2-5; a possible D gene is TRBD1 (6 bases). This CDR3 is 14 amino acids long. Germline-derived CDR1 and CDR2 are SGHNT and YYREEE (reference sequence). V was clipped by 7 bases and J by 2 bases, with 15 bases between them. The CDR3 sequence is CASGLGAEQETQYF. The CDR3, as DNA: TGTGCCAGCGGTCTGGGGGCGGAGCAAGAGACCCAGTACTTC.

The chain joins TRBV5-4 to TRBJ2-3; 13 bases are shared with TRBD2. Germline values: CDR1 SGHNT, CDR2 YYREEE (reference sequence). The CDR3 covers 17 residues. V was clipped by 4 bases and J by 0 bases; unmatched bases: 5. The DNA for the CDR3 is TGTGCCAGCAGCATAGGGACTAGCGGGGTAAGCACAGATACGCAGTATTTT. Residues: CASSIGTSGVSTDTQYF.

The table lists this clone with a few counts. The rearrangement joins TRBV4-1 to TRBJ1-3; TRBD1 aligns across 9 bases. Germline CDR1 reads MGHRA; CDR2 reads YSYEKL. This CDR3 has 19 amino acids. The V and J ends lost 3 bases and 0 bases, in that order; junction bases with no gene match: 12. The CDR3 here is CASSHTVPGQGSSGNTIYF. The CDR3 region has the DNA TGCGCCAGCAGCCACACGGTCCCGGGACAGGGATCCTCTGGAAACACCATATATTTT.

The V call is TRBV5-1, the J call TRBJ2-6; D is unclear. CDR3 length equals 19 residues. Germline V gives CDR1 SGHRS, CDR2 YFSETQ. V was cut by 0 bases and J by 1 base, with 17 bases left in between. CDR3 DNA sequence: TGCGCCAGCAGCTTGGCCAAGTTAGCCAGCACTTCTGGGGCCAACGTCCTGACTTTC. It codes for CASSLAKLASTSGANVLTF.